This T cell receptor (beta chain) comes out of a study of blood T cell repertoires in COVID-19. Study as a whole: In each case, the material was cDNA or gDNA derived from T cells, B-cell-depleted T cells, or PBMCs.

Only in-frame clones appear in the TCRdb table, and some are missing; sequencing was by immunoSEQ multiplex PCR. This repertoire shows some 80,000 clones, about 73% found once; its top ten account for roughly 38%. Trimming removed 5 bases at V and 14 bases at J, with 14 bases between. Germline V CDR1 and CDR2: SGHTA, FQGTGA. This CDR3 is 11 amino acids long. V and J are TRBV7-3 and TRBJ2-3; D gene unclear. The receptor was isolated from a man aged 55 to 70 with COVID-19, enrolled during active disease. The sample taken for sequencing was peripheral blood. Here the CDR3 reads CASSRRPERYF. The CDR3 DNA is TGTGCCAGCAGCCGAAGACCCGAGCGGTATTTT.